The rows below give T cell receptor beta chains drawn from one sample of a study of shared clonotypes between healthy human individuals. TCRdb's copy holds only in-frame clones and misses some; the assay was immunoSEQ multiplex PCR. Among roughly 1 million clones listed, 70% to 80% were seen once. The sequencing sample was made of memory CD4+ T cells from PBMCs. Receptors were obtained from a man aged 18 to 29 in good health. Some clones in this sample may be carry-over from other donors' samples. The CDR3 runs from the conserved cysteine through the conserved F or W. Each record gives: clone size, J gene, V gene, D gene, CDR3 DNA, CDR3 protein. The D gene is left open where the match is weak. Size is omitted from some rows. Given values are once, few, many or a class for expanded clones.

clone size: once
J gene: TRBJ1-1
V gene: TRBV28
D gene: .
CDR3 DNA: TGTGCCAGCAGTTTATGGGGGGAGCACACTGAAGCTTTCTTT
CDR3 protein: CASSLWGEHTEAFF

clone size: few
J gene: TRBJ2-3
V gene: TRBV18
D gene: .
CDR3 DNA: TGTGCCAGCAGAACTAGCACCTCTAGCACAGATACGCAGTATTTT
CDR3 protein: CASRTSTSSTDTQYF

clone size: .
J gene: TRBJ2-7
V gene: TRBV27
D gene: .
CDR3 DNA: TGTGCCAGCAGTCAAGGGGGGGACCTCTACGAGCAGTACTTC
CDR3 protein: CASSQGGDLYEQYF

clone size: .
J gene: TRBJ1-2
V gene: TRBV6-5
D gene: .
CDR3 DNA: TGTGCCAGCAGACGGGGAAATAACTATGGCTACACCTTC
CDR3 protein: CASRRGNNYGYTF

clone size: .
J gene: TRBJ1-3
V gene: TRBV5-1
D gene: .
CDR3 DNA: TGCGCCAGCAGCTTGGCGGCCACGGGAAAGGGAAACACCATATATTTT
CDR3 protein: CASSLAATGKGNTIYF

clone size: .
J gene: TRBJ2-7
V gene: TRBV5-6
D gene: TRBD1
CDR3 DNA: TGTGCCAGCAGCCCCGGGACAGGTTCCTCCTACGAGCAGTACTTC
CDR3 protein: CASSPGTGSSYEQYF

clone size: .
J gene: TRBJ2-1
V gene: TRBV7-2
D gene: TRBD2
CDR3 DNA: TGTGCCAGCAACCCACTAGCGGGATTTAGTGAGCAGTTCTTC
CDR3 protein: CASNPLAGFSEQFF

clone size: once
J gene: TRBJ1-5
V gene: TRBV27
D gene: .
CDR3 DNA: TGTGCCAGCAGTCCGCATAATCGATTCACAGGGATGAGTCAGCCCCAGCATTTT
CDR3 protein: CASSPHNRFTGMSQPQHF

clone size: .
J gene: TRBJ1-2
V gene: TRBV6-6
D gene: .
CDR3 DNA: TGTGCCAGCAGGCTCCACAGGGACGATGGCTACACCTTC
CDR3 protein: CASRLHRDDGYTF

clone size: few
J gene: TRBJ1-2
V gene: TRBV5-1
D gene: .
CDR3 DNA: TGCGCCAGCAGCTTTGGGCAGCCAAACTATGGCTACACCTTC
CDR3 protein: CASSFGQPNYGYTF

clone size: .
J gene: TRBJ2-7
V gene: TRBV10-2
D gene: .
CDR3 DNA: TGCGCCAGCAGCCCCGCCCCGTTGGGTTCCGAGCAGTACTTC
CDR3 protein: CASSPAPLGSEQYF

clone size: .
J gene: TRBJ2-7
V gene: TRBV2
D gene: TRBD2
CDR3 DNA: TGTGCCACACTAGCGGGAGTAATTTCCTACGAGCAGTACTTC
CDR3 protein: CATLAGVISYEQYF

clone size: .
J gene: TRBJ2-2
V gene: TRBV11-2
D gene: .
CDR3 DNA: TGTGCCAGCAGCTTACTGGGATCGGCCGGGGAGCTGTTTTTT
CDR3 protein: CASSLLGSAGELFF

clone size: .
J gene: TRBJ2-5
V gene: TRBV6-1
D gene: .
CDR3 DNA: TGTGCCAGCAGTTTTAGGTGGCAAGAGACCCAGTACTTC
CDR3 protein: CASSFRWQETQYF

clone size: .
J gene: TRBJ2-3
V gene: TRBV20-1
D gene: .
CDR3 DNA: TGCAGTGCTAGTCGGCCAGATACGCAGTATTTT
CDR3 protein: CSASRPDTQYF

clone size: .
J gene: TRBJ2-1
V gene: TRBV11-3
D gene: TRBD2
CDR3 DNA: TGTGCCAGCAGCTTAGATCGGGGGGATGAGCAGTTCTTC
CDR3 protein: CASSLDRGDEQFF

clone size: .
J gene: TRBJ1-2
V gene: TRBV28
D gene: TRBD1
CDR3 DNA: TGTGCCAGCAGTGACAGGGTCGATTACAATGGCTACACCTTC
CDR3 protein: CASSDRVDYNGYTF

clone size: .
J gene: TRBJ1-2
V gene: TRBV11-2
D gene: .
CDR3 DNA: TGTGCCAGCAGCTTACTGGGCAGAGCTAACTATGGCTACACCTTC
CDR3 protein: CASSLLGRANYGYTF

clone size: .
J gene: TRBJ1-1
V gene: TRBV10-3
D gene: .
CDR3 DNA: TGTGCCATCAGCCCAGACCCGAGGGCTGAAGCTTTCTTT
CDR3 protein: CAISPDPRAEAFF

clone size: .
J gene: TRBJ2-3
V gene: TRBV5-1
D gene: TRBD2
CDR3 DNA: TGCGCCAGCAGCTTCTTCTGGACGCGGGAGTTACAAGATACGCAGTATTTT
CDR3 protein: CASSFFWTRELQDTQYF

clone size: .
J gene: TRBJ1-1
V gene: TRBV5-1
D gene: TRBD1
CDR3 DNA: TGCGCCAGCAGCTTGGTGGCGGGGACAGGCGGGGCTTTCTTT
CDR3 protein: CASSLVAGTGGAFF

clone size: .
J gene: TRBJ2-7
V gene: TRBV18
D gene: .
CDR3 DNA: TGTGCCAGCTCACCAGGACTTATCTACGAGCAGTACTTC
CDR3 protein: CASSPGLIYEQYF

clone size: .
J gene: TRBJ2-7
V gene: TRBV18
D gene: TRBD1
CDR3 DNA: TGTGCCTCATTCCCGGGACAGGGGAACGACGAGCAGTACTTC
CDR3 protein: CASFPGQGNDEQYF

clone size: .
J gene: TRBJ2-7
V gene: TRBV7-2
D gene: TRBD1
CDR3 DNA: TGTGCCAGCAGCGCCACCGGGACAGGGGGCAGGAGGGGCGAGCAGTACTTC
CDR3 protein: CASSATGTGGRRGEQYF

clone size: .
J gene: TRBJ1-3
V gene: TRBV6-5
D gene: .
CDR3 DNA: TGTGCCAGCAGTTACTCGAATCGGGCCGGCACCATATATTTT
CDR3 protein: CASSYSNRAGTIYF

clone size: .
J gene: TRBJ1-1
V gene: TRBV20-1
D gene: .
CDR3 DNA: TGCAGTGTTGGTAGGAGTCTTGAAGCTTTCTTT
CDR3 protein: CSVGRSLEAFF

clone size: once
J gene: TRBJ2-3
V gene: TRBV2
D gene: .
CDR3 DNA: TGTGCCAGCACCCCTAGGGATATCACAGATACGCAGTATTTT
CDR3 protein: CASTPRDITDTQYF

clone size: .
J gene: TRBJ2-3
V gene: TRBV2
D gene: .
CDR3 DNA: TGTGCCAGCAGTGAAGAAGCGGGAGATACGCAGTATTTT
CDR3 protein: CASSEEAGDTQYF

clone size: few
J gene: TRBJ2-5
V gene: TRBV2
D gene: .
CDR3 DNA: TGTGCCAGCAGTCGAGGGTCGTACCAAGAGACCCAGTACTTC
CDR3 protein: CASSRGSYQETQYF